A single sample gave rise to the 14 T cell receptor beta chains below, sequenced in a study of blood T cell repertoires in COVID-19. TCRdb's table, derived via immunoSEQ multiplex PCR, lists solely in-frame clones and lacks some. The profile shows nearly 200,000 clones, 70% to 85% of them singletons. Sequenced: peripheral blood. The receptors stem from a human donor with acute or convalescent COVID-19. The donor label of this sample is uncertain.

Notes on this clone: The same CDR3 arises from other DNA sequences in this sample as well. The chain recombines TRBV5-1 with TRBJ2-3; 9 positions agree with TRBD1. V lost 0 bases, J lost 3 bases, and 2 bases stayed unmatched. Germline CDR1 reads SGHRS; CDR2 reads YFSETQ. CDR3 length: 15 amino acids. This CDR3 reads CASSLGDRETDTQYF. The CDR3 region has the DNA TGCGCCAGCAGCTTGGGGGACAGGGAAACAGATACGCAGTATTTT. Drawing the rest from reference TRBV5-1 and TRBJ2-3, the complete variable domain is KAGVTQTPRYLIKTRGQQVTLSCSPISGHRSVSWYQQTPGQGLQFLFEYFSETQRNKGNFPGRFSGRQFSNSRSEMNVSTLELGDSALYLCASSLGDRETDTQYFGPGTRLTVL.

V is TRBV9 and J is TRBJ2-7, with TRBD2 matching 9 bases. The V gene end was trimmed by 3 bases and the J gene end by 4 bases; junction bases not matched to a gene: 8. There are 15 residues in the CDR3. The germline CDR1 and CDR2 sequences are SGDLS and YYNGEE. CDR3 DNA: TGTGCCAGCAGCGCTTTAGCGGGGGCGCATTACGAGCAGTACTTC. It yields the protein CASSALAGAHYEQYF.

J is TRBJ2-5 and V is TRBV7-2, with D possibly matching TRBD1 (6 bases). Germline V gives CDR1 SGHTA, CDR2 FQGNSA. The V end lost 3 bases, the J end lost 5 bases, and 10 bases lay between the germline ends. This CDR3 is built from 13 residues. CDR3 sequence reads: CASSFDRWETQYF. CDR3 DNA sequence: TGTGCCAGCAGCTTTGACAGGTGGGAGACCCAGTACTTC.

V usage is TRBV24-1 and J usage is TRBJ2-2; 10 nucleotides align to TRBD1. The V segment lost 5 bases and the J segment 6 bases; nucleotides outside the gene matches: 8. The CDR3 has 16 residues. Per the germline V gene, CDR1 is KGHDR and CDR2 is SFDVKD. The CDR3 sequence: CATSGSAGTGAGELFF. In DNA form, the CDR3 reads TGTGCCACCAGTGGTAGTGCCGGGACAGGGGCCGGGGAGCTGTTTTTT.

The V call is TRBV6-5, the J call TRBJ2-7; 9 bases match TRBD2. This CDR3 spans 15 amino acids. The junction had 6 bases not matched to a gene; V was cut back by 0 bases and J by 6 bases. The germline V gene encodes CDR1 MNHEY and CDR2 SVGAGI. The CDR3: CASSYSGLAGTEQYF. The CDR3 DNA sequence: TGTGCCAGCAGTTACTCAGGGCTAGCGGGAACCGAGCAGTACTTC.

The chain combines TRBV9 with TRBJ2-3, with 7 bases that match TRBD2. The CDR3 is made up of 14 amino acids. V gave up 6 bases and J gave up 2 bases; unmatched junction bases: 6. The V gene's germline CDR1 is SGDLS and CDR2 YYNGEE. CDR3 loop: CASTRGGPTDTQYF. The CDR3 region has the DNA TGTGCCAGCACCCGCGGGGGACCCACAGATACGCAGTATTTT. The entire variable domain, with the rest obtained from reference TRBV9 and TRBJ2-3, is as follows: DSGVTQTPKHLITATGQRVTLRCSPRSGDLSVYWYQQSLDQGLQFLIQYYNGEERAKGNILERFSAQQFPDLHSELNLSSLELGDSALYFCASTRGGPTDTQYFGPGTRLTVL.

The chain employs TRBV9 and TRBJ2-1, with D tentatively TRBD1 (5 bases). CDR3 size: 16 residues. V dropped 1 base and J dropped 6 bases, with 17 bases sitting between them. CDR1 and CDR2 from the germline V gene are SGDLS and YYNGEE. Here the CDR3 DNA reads TGTGCCAGCAGCGTATCATCAGGGTGGGTACGCAATGAGCAGTTCTTC. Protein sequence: CASSVSSGWVRNEQFF.

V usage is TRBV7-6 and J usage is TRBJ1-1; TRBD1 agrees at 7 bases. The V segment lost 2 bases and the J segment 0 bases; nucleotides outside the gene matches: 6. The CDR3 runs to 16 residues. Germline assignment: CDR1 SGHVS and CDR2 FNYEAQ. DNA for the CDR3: TGTGCCAGCAGCTTAAGCCCGACAGGGTTGAACACTGAAGCTTTCTTT. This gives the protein CASSLSPTGLNTEAFF.

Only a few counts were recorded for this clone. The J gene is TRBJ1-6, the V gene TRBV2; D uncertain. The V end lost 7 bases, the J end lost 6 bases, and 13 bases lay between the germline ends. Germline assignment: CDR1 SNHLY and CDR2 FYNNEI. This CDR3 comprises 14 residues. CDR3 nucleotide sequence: TGTGCCAGCAAGAGGGCTTGGGGTAATTCACCCCTCCACTTT. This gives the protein CASKRAWGNSPLHF. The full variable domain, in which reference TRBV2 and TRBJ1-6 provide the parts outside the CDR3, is EPEVTQTPSHQVTQMGQEVILRCVPISNHLYFYWYRQILGQKVEFLVSFYNNEISEKSEIFDDQFSVERPDGSNFTLKIRSTKLEDSAMYFCASKRAWGNSPLHFGNGTRLTVT.

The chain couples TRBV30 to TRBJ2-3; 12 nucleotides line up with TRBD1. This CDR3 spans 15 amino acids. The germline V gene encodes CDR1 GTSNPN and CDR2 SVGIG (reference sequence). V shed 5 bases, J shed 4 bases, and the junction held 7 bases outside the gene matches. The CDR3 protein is CAWGGQGARADTQYF. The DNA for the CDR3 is TGTGCCTGGGGGGGACAGGGGGCAAGGGCAGATACGCAGTATTTT.

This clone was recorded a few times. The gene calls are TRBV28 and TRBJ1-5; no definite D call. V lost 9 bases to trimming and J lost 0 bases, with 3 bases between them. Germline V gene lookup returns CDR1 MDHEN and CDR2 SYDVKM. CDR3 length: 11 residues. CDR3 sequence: CASYSNQPQHF. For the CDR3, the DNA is TGTGCCAGTTATAGCAATCAGCCCCAGCATTTT.

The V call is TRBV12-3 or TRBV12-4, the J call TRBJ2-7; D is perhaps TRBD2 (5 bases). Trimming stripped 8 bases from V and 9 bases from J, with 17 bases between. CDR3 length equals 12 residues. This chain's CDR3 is CASGSSLWGQYF. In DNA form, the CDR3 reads TGTGCCAGCGGATCTAGCCTTTGGGGGCAGTACTTC.

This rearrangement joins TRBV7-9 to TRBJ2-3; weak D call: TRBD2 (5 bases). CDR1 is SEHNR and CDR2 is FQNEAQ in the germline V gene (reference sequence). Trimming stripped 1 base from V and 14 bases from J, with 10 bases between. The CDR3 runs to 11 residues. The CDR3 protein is CASSLEERAYF. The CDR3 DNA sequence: TGTGCCAGCAGCTTAGAGGAGAGGGCGTATTTT.

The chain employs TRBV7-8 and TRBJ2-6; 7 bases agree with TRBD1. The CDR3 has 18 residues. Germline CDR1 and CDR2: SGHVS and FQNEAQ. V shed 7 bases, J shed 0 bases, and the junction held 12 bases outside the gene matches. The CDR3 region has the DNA TGTGCCAGCACCCCGCAGGGGGTAGTGGTCTCTGGGGCCAACGTCCTGACTTTC. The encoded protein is CASTPQGVVVSGANVLTF.